The T cell receptor beta chain described here comes from a study of control samples from healthy donors and cancer patients. V was trimmed by 0 bases and J by 1 base, leaving 10 bases between them. The germline V gene encodes CDR1 SGHDT and CDR2 YYEEEE. The CDR3 extends over 15 amino acids. Clones were read by immunoSEQ multiplex PCR, and TCRdb kept only the in-frame ones, dropping some. The table records about 98,000 clones, 79% of them present only once. The chain joins TRBV5-6 to TRBJ1-2; weak D call: TRBD1 (5 bases). This TCR derives from a woman in her thirties in good health. The specimen sequenced was blood. The CDR3 DNA sequence: TGTGCCAGCAGCTTGGCAGGGTTCGGTAACTATGGCTACACCTTC. This translates into CASSLAGFGNYGYTF.